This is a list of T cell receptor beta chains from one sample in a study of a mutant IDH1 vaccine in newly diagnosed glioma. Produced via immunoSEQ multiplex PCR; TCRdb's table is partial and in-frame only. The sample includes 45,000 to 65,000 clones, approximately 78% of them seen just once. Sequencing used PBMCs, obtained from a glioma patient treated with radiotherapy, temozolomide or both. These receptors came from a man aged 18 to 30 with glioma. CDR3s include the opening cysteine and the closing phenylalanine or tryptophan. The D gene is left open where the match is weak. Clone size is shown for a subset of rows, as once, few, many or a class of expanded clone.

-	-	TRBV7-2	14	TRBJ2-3	TGTGCCAGCAGCTTACTGTCTCAGGACGATACGCAGTATTTT	CASSLLSQDDTQYF
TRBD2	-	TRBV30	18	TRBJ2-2	TGTGCCTGGAGTCTGAGACTAGCGGGAGGGCCAGGATCTGGGGAGCTGTTTTTT	CAWSLRLAGGPGSGELFF
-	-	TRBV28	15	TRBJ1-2	TGTGCCAGCAGTTTAAGCCCGGACAGTGTTCTCGGCTACACCTTC	CASSLSPDSVLGYTF
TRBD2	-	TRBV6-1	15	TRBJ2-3	TGTGCCAGCAGTGCACTAGCGGGACTCACAGATACGCAGTATTTT	CASSALAGLTDTQYF
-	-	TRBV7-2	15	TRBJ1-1	TGTGCCAGTGCGCTAGGACAGATGGTGAACACTGAAGCTTTCTTT	CASALGQMVNTEAFF
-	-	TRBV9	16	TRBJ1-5	TGTGCCAGCAGCGTAGGCGCGGGAGCTGGCAATCAGCCCCAGCATTTT	CASSVGAGAGNQPQHF
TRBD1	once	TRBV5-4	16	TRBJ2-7	TGTGCCAGCAGCCCGGGTGGGACAGGGGGCTTCTACGAGCAGTACTTC	CASSPGGTGGFYEQYF
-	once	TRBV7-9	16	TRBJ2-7	TGTGCCAGCAGCTTAAATGTACACAAACCCTCCTACGAGCAGTACTTC	CASSLNVHKPSYEQYF
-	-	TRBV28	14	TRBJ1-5	TGTGCCAGCAGTTCCTATCAGGACAATCAGCCCCAGCATTTT	CASSSYQDNQPQHF
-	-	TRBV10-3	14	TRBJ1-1	TGTGCCATCTGGAACGGAGCGCTGAACACTGAAGCTTTCTTT	CAIWNGALNTEAFF
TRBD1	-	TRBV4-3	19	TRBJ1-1	TGCGCCAGCAGCCAAGTTCATTTTGGGGGGCAGGGGGTGAACACTGAAGCTTTCTTT	CASSQVHFGGQGVNTEAFF
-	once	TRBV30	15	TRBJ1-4	TGTGCCTGGAGAAGGCGTGGCAGTCTTAATGAAAAACTGTTTTTT	CAWRRRGSLNEKLFF
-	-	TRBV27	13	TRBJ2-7	TGTGCTAGCAGTCCCGGACAGCCCTACGAGCAGTACTTC	CASSPGQPYEQYF
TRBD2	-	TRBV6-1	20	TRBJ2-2	TGTGCCAGCAGTGAAGAACACCGTTACCGGCTAGCGGGAGGTGCCGGGGAGCTGTTTTTT	CASSEEHRYRLAGGAGELFF
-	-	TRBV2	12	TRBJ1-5	TGTGCCAGCAGTGAAGGGGATCAGCCCCAGCATTTT	CASSEGDQPQHF
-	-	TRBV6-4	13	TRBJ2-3	TGTGCCAGGCATAGGACGGGCACAGATACGCAGTATTTT	CARHRTGTDTQYF
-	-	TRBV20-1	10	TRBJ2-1	TGCAGTGCCGCGGTCCAATATCGGTTCTTC	CSAAVQYRFF
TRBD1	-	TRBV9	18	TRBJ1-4	TGTGCCAGCAGCGTAGCGGCGACAGGGGGTTTAACTAATGAAAAACTGTTTTTT	CASSVAATGGLTNEKLFF
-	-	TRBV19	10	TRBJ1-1	TGTGCCAGTAGTACCACCAGGGCTTTCTTT	CASSTTRAFF
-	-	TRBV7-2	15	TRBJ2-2	TGTGCCAGCACCGAAAGAAAGGCAAAAACCGGGGAGCTGTTTTTT	CASTERKAKTGELFF
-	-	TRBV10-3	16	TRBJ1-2	TGTGCCATCAGTGAGTCGTTGAGGGAGGGGTTCTATGGCTACACCTTC	CAISESLREGFYGYTF
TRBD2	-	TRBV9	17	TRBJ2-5	TGTGCCAGCAGCGTAGGAGGACTAGCGGGAAAGGGAGAGACCCAGTACTTC	CASSVGGLAGKGETQYF
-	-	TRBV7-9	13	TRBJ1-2	TGTGCCAGCAGAATAATGGGGGGTTCTGGCTACACCTTC	CASRIMGGSGYTF
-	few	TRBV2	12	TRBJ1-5	TGTGCCAGCAGCCTAGGAATGGAGCCCCAGCATTTT	CASSLGMEPQHF
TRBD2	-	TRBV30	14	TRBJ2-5	TGTGCCTGGAGTGTACTGGGACTAGGAGAGACCCAGTACTTC	CAWSVLGLGETQYF
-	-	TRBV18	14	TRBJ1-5	TGTGCCAGCTCACCGGTAGTTGGCAATCAGCCCCAGCATTTT	CASSPVVGNQPQHF
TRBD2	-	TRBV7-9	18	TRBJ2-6	TGTGCCAGCAGCTTTTGGGATAGCGGGGGCTCTGGGGCCAACGTCCTGACTTTC	CASSFWDSGGSGANVLTF
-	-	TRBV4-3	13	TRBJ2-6	TGCGCCAGCAGCCCCTCCGGCACCAACGTCCTGACTTTC	CASSPSGTNVLTF
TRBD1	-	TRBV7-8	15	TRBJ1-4	TGTGCCAGCAGCGGTCAGACAGGGGTTAATGAAAAACTGTTTTTT	CASSGQTGVNEKLFF